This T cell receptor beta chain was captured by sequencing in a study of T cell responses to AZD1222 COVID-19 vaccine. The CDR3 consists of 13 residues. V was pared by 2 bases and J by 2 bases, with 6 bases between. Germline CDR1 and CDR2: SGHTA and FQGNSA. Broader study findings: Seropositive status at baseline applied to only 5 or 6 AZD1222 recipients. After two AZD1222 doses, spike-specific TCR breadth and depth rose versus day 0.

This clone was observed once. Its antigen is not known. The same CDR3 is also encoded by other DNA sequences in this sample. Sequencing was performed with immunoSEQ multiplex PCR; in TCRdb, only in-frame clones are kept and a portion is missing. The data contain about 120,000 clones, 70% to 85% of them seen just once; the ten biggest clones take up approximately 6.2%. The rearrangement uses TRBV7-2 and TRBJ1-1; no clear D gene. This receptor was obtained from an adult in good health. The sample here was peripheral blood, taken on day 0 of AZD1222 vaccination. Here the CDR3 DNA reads TGTGCCAGCAGCTTACAAGAAAACACTGAAGCTTTCTTT. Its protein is CASSLQENTEAFF.